There are many counts of the clone carrying this TCR beta chain. This sample is part of a study of T-cell reconstitution after alpha-beta-depleted transplantation in children. The TCRbeta library was prepared with unique molecular identifiers. Each CDR3 protein is one row after TCRdb ran MiXCR on the PCR reads. The table lists approximately 93,000 distinct CDR3 sequences, 8% to 9% of them singletons. V shed 6 bases, J shed 8 bases, and the junction held 17 bases outside the gene matches. This CDR3 spans 16 amino acids. Per germline, CDR1 MNHEY and CDR2 SVGAGI. The receptor's source is a human donor who donated a stem cell graft to a child with congenital amegakaryocytic thrombocytopenia. Sequencing was performed on PBMCs from the stem cell graft donor, taken from the stem cell graft. The rearrangement joins TRBV6-5 to TRBJ1-2, with TRBD1 matching 8 bases. The CDR3 DNA follows: TGTGCCAGCAGCCAAGGACAGGGTAGAGGGGAATTAGGCTACACCTTC. It translates to CASSQGQGRGELGYTF.